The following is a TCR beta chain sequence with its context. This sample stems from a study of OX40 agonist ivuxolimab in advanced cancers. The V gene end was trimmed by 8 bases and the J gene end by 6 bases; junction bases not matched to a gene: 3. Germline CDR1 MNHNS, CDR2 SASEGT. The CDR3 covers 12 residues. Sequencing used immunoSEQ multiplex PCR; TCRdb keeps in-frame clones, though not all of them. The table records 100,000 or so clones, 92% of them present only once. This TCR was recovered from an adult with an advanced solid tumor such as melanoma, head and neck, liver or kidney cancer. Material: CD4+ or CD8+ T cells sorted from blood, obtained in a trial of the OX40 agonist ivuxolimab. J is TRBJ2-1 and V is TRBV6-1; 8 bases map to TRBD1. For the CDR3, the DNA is TGTGCCAGCGGACAGGGAGGCAATGAGCAGTTCTTC. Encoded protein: CASGQGGNEQFF.